This T cell receptor (beta chain) comes out of a study of memory CD4+ T cells and cytomegalovirus serostatus. Whole-study context: Donors were healthy Belgian adults, 9 CMV seropositive and 24 seronegative. Study-wide results and limits: The CMV-associated TCR signature appears largely within the CD4+ memory repertoire. About 40% of the roughly 160 known CMV-associated TCRbeta sequences appeared in CD4+ memory.

The CDR3 totals 17 residues. Germline CDR1 SGHNT, CDR2 YYREEE (reference sequence). V lost 4 bases to trimming and J lost 8 bases; unmatched junction nucleotides: 17. Single viable CD3+CD4+CD8-CD45RO+ cells were sorted as the memory CD4+ T cells. CD4+ T cells were isolated by positive magnetic selection. As to this clone: The antigen remains undetermined.

Assay used: immunoSEQ multiplex PCR; TCRdb lists only in-frame clones, some missing. The profile covers around 76,000 clones, with roughly 80% appearing a single time and roughly 2.6% taken by the ten largest. The sequence was collected from an adult in good health and CMV-seropositive. Sequencing input: memory CD4+ T cells from blood. This rearrangement joins TRBV5-4 to TRBJ1-4; 7 nucleotides agree with TRBD1. This CDR3 is CASSGSGTATSGEKLFF. Written as DNA, the CDR3 is TGTGCCAGCAGCGGTTCCGGGACAGCTACCTCGGGGGAAAAACTGTTTTTT.